These 18 T cell receptor beta chains share one sample of origin, sequenced in a study of T cells in Graves' hyperthyroidism and ophthalmopathy. Amplified TCR beta CDR3 regions derived from RNA transcripts. First-round RT-PCR of the TCR CDR3 relied on the HTBI primer set. TCRdb reprocessed the multiplex PCR reads via MiXCR and lists one record per CDR3 protein. Here the sample spans around 500,000 distinct CDR3 sequences, approximately 23% being singletons. The sample taken for sequencing was blood. The receptors come from a woman in her 70s with Graves' ophthalmopathy.

The V call is TRBV11-2, the J call TRBJ1-4; tentative D call: TRBD1 (6 bases). Germline CDR1 reads SGHAT; CDR2 reads FQNNGV. The CDR3 length is 14 residues. The V gene lost 1 base and the J gene lost 5 bases, with 8 bases spanning the gap. The CDR3 reads CASSLVQGNEKLFF. CDR3 DNA: TGTGCCAGCAGCTTAGTACAGGGAAATGAAAAACTGTTTTTT.

This clonotype was counted between two and nine times. The chain has TRBV6-1 and TRBJ2-6; 7 nucleotides align to TRBD1. Trimming at V came to 5 bases and at J to 0 bases, leaving 19 bases not matched to a gene. From germline, CDR1 is MNHNS and CDR2 SASEGT. The CDR3 runs to 21 residues. Here the CDR3 reads CASSRKGWSGQLNSGANVLTF. The CDR3 DNA sequence: TGTGCCAGCAGTCGGAAAGGATGGTCGGGACAGCTAAACTCTGGGGCCAACGTCCTGACTTTC.

This chain joins TRBV5-1 and TRBJ2-1, with 10 bases lining up with TRBD1. Germline V gene lookup returns CDR1 SGHRS and CDR2 YFSETQ. The CDR3 extends over 15 amino acids. Germline trimming cut 5 bases from V and 6 bases from J; bases unmatched to any gene: 8. CDR3 nucleotide sequence: TGCGCCAGCAGGCCCGGACAGGGGGGGGTCAATGAGCAGTTCTTC. Its translation is CASRPGQGGVNEQFF.

This clonotype showed up just a few times. The V gene is TRBV2, the J gene TRBJ1-2; D gene unclear. Deletions cut 7 bases from V and 8 bases from J, with 17 bases between. CDR3 length: 13 residues. CDR1 and CDR2 (germline): SNHLY, FYNNEI. CDR3 protein: CASKNIPKRGYTF. CDR3 sequence (DNA): TGTGCCAGCAAGAATATCCCCAAAAGGGGCTACACCTTC.

V and J are TRBV7-9 and TRBJ1-1; 8 nucleotides align to TRBD1. Germline assignment: CDR1 SEHNR and CDR2 FQNEAQ (reference sequence). This CDR3 comprises 15 residues. V lost 4 bases and J lost 3; bases outside the gene matches: 7. The CDR3 region is CASSSPDRGHTEAFF. For the CDR3, the DNA is TGTGCCAGCAGCTCGCCTGACAGGGGCCACACTGAAGCTTTCTTT.

The chain uses TRBV12-3 or TRBV12-4 and TRBJ1-1; D is unresolved. The CDR3 contains 16 residues. Trimming removed 4 bases at V and 0 bases at J, with 15 bases between. The CDR3 coding sequence is TGTGCCAGCAGTTCCTCTGGGGTGGGTATGAACACTGAAGCTTTCTTT. It is translated as CASSSSGVGMNTEAFF.

This clonotype was detected many times. The chain joins TRBV10-2 to TRBJ1-2; the D is unclear. Germline CDR1 and CDR2: WSHSY and SAAADI. The CDR3 has 16 residues. Trimming left V 0 bases short and J 6 bases short, with 17 bases between. CDR3 sequence (DNA): TGCGCCAGCAGTGAGTCTGAGCTTGGACCAGGCCATGGCTACACCTTC. Its protein is CASSESELGPGHGYTF.

A few counts support this clonotype. The germline gene is not matched at one end of the junction; a read error may be the cause. The V gene is TRBV5-1, the J gene TRBJ2-7; 10 bases match TRBD2. This CDR3 is built from 17 residues. Germline V gene lookup returns CDR1 SGHRS and CDR2 YFSETQ. The CDR3 DNA sequence: TGTGCCAGCAGCTCCCTGACTAGCGGGCCTAGCTCCTACGAGCAGTACTTC. This gives the protein CASSSLTSGPSSYEQYF.

Points on this clonotype: At one end, the junction sequence differs from germline, possibly due to a read error. The genes are TRBV7-3 and TRBJ1-6, with TRBD1 as a possible D gene (6 bases). CDR1 is SGHTA and CDR2 is FQGTGA in the germline V gene. CDR3 length: 15 residues. The CDR3 nucleotides read TGTGCCAGCAGCTTAAATGGGGGGGACAATTCACCCCTCGACTTT. Its translation: CASSLNGGDNSPLDF.

This clonotype was seen a few times. The DNA of the CDR3 is TGCGCCAGCAGCGCGGGGGGAGACACTGAAGCTTTCTTT. It translates to CASSAGGDTEAFF. This chain links TRBV5-1 with TRBJ1-1, with D maybe TRBD1 (5 bases). CDR1 is SGHRS, CDR2 YFSETQ, per germline. This CDR3 has 13 residues. Trimming left V 4 bases short and J 3 bases short, with 10 bases between.

This clonotype was observed at least ten times. The chain employs TRBV2 and TRBJ2-2, with a possible D match to TRBD2 (5 bases). The germline gives CDR1 SNHLY, CDR2 FYNNEI. The V and J ends lost 7 bases and 0 bases respectively, with 15 bases between them. The CDR3 is made up of 16 amino acids. The CDR3 DNA reads TGTGCCAGCACCCGGGGTGGGAGTTCGAACACCGGGGAGCTGTTTTTT. Translating it yields CASTRGGSSNTGELFF.

This clonotype was recorded only once. This chain joins TRBV30 and TRBJ2-3; D could derive from TRBD1 or TRBD2 (6 bases each). Germline-derived CDR1 and CDR2 are GTSNPN and SVGIG (reference sequence). V lost 5 bases to trimming and J lost 2 bases, with 14 bases between them. The CDR3 contains 14 residues. CDR3 DNA: TGTGCCTGGGGAATCGGGGGCTTCACAGATACGCAGTATTTT. This encodes CAWGIGGFTDTQYF.

The chain links TRBV4-2 to TRBJ1-2, with 8 bases aligning to TRBD1. Trimming took 0 bases from V and 4 from J; bases not matched to a gene: 10. This CDR3 contains 17 residues. Germline CDR1 LGHNA, CDR2 YNFKEQ. The CDR3 here is CASSQEAQGVSFYGYTF. CDR3 DNA: TGTGCCAGCAGCCAAGAAGCACAGGGGGTCTCCTTCTATGGCTACACCTTC.

The chain recombines TRBV12-3 or TRBV12-4 with TRBJ2-3, with 15 bases identical to TRBD2. The CDR3 totals 19 residues. The trim removed 5 bases at V and 4 bases at J, leaving 13 bases unmatched. CDR3: CASSPPPGLAGGSPDTQYF. CDR3 nucleotide sequence: TGTGCCAGCAGTCCGCCTCCGGGACTAGCGGGAGGTAGTCCAGATACGCAGTATTTT.

This clonotype appeared a few times. The V gene is TRBV3-1, the J gene TRBJ2-3; D gene unclear. The CDR3 contains 16 residues. Looked up from germline, CDR1 is LGHDT and CDR2 is YNNKEL (reference sequence). With 5 bases removed from V and 1 base from J, the gap between germline ends came to 16 bases. The CDR3 here is CASSAGPGRGTDTQYF. The CDR3 DNA is TGTGCCAGCAGCGCCGGACCCGGACGAGGCACAGATACGCAGTATTTT.

This clonotype was counted ten times or more. J is TRBJ2-1 and V is TRBV7-3, with TRBD2 matching 8 bases. Germline V CDR1 and CDR2: SGHTA, FQGTGA. This CDR3 has 15 amino acids. V lost 6 bases and J lost 2; bases outside the gene matches: 6. In DNA form, the CDR3 reads TGTGCCAGCAGTTTGACTAGCGCGACCTACAATGAGCAGTTCTTC. This sequence encodes CASSLTSATYNEQFF. Supplemented by reference TRBV7-3 and TRBJ2-1, the full variable domain reads GAGVSQTPSNKVTEKGKYVELRCDPISGHTALYWYRQSLGQGPEFLIYFQGTGAADDSGLPNDRFFAVRPEGSVSTLKIQRTERGDSAVYLCASSLTSATYNEQFFGPGTRLTVL.

This clonotype appeared many times. This rearrangement joins TRBV11-2 to TRBJ2-3, with D uncertain. CDR1 SGHAT and CDR2 FQNNGV come from the germline V gene. The V gene lost 2 bases and the J gene lost 4 bases, with 13 bases spanning the gap. This CDR3 is 15 amino acids long. CDR3 in DNA: TGTGCCAGCAGCTTATCGCCCCCAAGCGCAGATACGCAGTATTTT. It specifies CASSLSPPSADTQYF.

The chain couples TRBV20-1 to TRBJ2-7; TRBD1 agrees at 7 bases. The trim removed 5 bases at V and 0 bases at J, leaving 7 bases unmatched. CDR3 length: 14 amino acids. Germline V CDR1 and CDR2: DFQATT, SNEGSKA (reference sequence). This CDR3 is CSASGQYSSYEQYF. The CDR3 region has the DNA TGCAGTGCTTCGGGACAGTATAGCTCCTACGAGCAGTACTTC.